One sample yielded the 31 T cell receptor beta chains listed below, sequenced in a study of T cell responses to AZD1222 COVID-19 vaccine. The data were produced by immunoSEQ multiplex PCR, yet TCRdb's version contains in-frame clones alone and is incomplete. The sample lists some 150,000 clones; approximately 85% were seen once. The sequencing here drew on peripheral blood, taken 28 days after the second dose of the MenACWY control vaccine. Source of these receptors: an adult who received the MenACWY meningococcal vaccine as a control.

For the CDR3, the DNA is TGTGCCAGTAGTAAGGAGGGTATTGATGGCTACACCTTC. It is translated as CASSKEGIDGYTF. The rearrangement joins TRBV19 to TRBJ1-2; D gene uncertain. Germline V gene lookup returns CDR1 LNHDA and CDR2 SQIVND (reference sequence). V gave up 4 bases and J gave up 6 bases, with 12 bases separating them. CDR3 length: 13 amino acids.

The rearrangement links TRBV19 to TRBJ1-6, with D unclear. The V gene's germline CDR1 is LNHDA and CDR2 SQIVND (reference sequence). The germline V and J ends were trimmed by 5 bases and 13 bases, with 12 bases remaining between them. The CDR3 has 12 amino acids. The CDR3 spells CASSPRYDPLHF. The CDR3 DNA reads as TGTGCCAGTAGTCCCCGGTATGATCCCCTCCACTTT.

This clone was detected a few times. V is TRBV9 and J is TRBJ1-1; D remains ambiguous. Deletions cut 0 bases from V and 5 bases from J, with 8 bases between. Germline V CDR1 and CDR2: SGDLS, YYNGEE. The CDR3 spans 13 residues. The CDR3 spells CASSVGRATEAFF. The CDR3 nucleotides read TGTGCCAGCAGCGTAGGAAGGGCGACTGAAGCTTTCTTT.

This chain uses TRBV28 with TRBJ2-3; D is possibly TRBD2 (6 bases). V was pared by 4 bases and J by 4 bases, with 24 bases between. Looked up from germline, CDR1 is MDHEN and CDR2 is SYDVKM. This CDR3 is 18 amino acids long. The CDR3 DNA follows: TGTGCCAGCAGTTCGCCCCCCCCCACACGGAGGGCCCCAGATACGCAGTATTTT. It is translated as CASSSPPPTRRAPDTQYF. Together with reference TRBV28 and TRBJ2-3, the CDR3 gives the full variable domain: DVKVTQSSRYLVKRTGEKVFLECVQDMDHENMFWYRQDPGLGLRLIYFSYDVKMKEKGDIPEGYSVSREKKERFSLILESASTNQTSMYLCASSSPPPTRRAPDTQYFGPGTRLTVL.

In this sample, this clone is medium-sized (0.01 to 0.1%). The chain couples TRBV7-3 to TRBJ2-3, with D maybe TRBD1 (5 bases). CDR1 and CDR2 (germline): SGHTA, FQGTGA. This CDR3 is built from 14 residues. V was pared by 1 base and J by 5 bases, with 10 bases between. CDR3 sequence (DNA): TGTGCCAGCAGCTTAAACAGGCAGGGAGATACGCAGTATTTT. This gives the protein CASSLNRQGDTQYF. The full variable domain, its missing parts supplied by reference TRBV7-3 and TRBJ2-3, is GAGVSQTPSNKVTEKGKYVELRCDPISGHTALYWYRQSLGQGPEFLIYFQGTGAADDSGLPNDRFFAVRPEGSVSTLKIQRTERGDSAVYLCASSLNRQGDTQYFGPGTRLTVL.

The chain is built from TRBV30 and TRBJ1-2; D possibly corresponds to TRBD1 (5 bases). Trimming took 4 bases from V and 4 from J, leaving 13 bases between them. The CDR3 is 13 amino acids. CDR1 and CDR2 (germline): GTSNPN, SVGIG (reference sequence). DNA for the CDR3: TGTGCCTGGAAGGCTCAGGGCCCCTATGGCTACACCTTC. It encodes CAWKAQGPYGYTF.

This clone has only a few counts. The chain couples TRBV27 to TRBJ1-4; 7 bases are a match to TRBD1. The CDR3 contains 14 residues. The V gene's germline CDR1 is MNHEY and CDR2 SMNVEV (reference sequence). The V and J ends lost 6 bases and 3 bases, in that order; junction bases with no gene match: 4. CDR3 region: CASSRQGANEKLFF. CDR3 coding DNA: TGTGCCAGCAGCCGACAGGGAGCTAATGAAAAACTGTTTTTT. The whole variable domain, filled in from reference TRBV27 and TRBJ1-4, reads EAQVTQNPRYLITVTGKKLTVTCSQNMNHEYMSWYRQDPGLGLRQIYYSMNVEVTDKGDVPEGYKVSRKEKRNFPLILESPSPNQTSLYFCASSRQGANEKLFFGSGTQLSVL.

This clone was detected only once. The chain couples TRBV11-1 to TRBJ2-3; tentative D call: TRBD2 (5 bases). The V end was cut by 8 bases, the J end by 4 bases, with 13 bases between. The CDR3 extends over 13 amino acids. Per the germline V gene, CDR1 is SGHAT and CDR2 is FQDESV (reference sequence). The CDR3 DNA sequence: TGTGCCAGCGCCCCCGCCGGGGCAGATACGCAGTATTTT. This gives the protein CASAPAGADTQYF. The full variable domain, with the rest looked up from reference TRBV11-1 and TRBJ2-3, is EAEVAQSPRYKITEKSQAVAFWCDPISGHATLYWYRQILGQGPELLVQFQDESVVDDSQLPKDRFSAERLKGVDSTLKIQPAELGDSAMYLCASAPAGADTQYFGPGTRLTVL.

CDR3 DNA sequence: TGTGCCAGCTCACCGGACTCGACCGGAAACACCATATATTTT. It specifies CASSPDSTGNTIYF. V gene TRBV18 combines with J gene TRBJ1-3, with D unclear. CDR3 length: 14 residues. Germline V CDR1 and CDR2: KGHSH, LQKENI. V was cut by 3 bases and J by 4 bases, with 10 bases left in between. The whole variable domain, remainder taken from reference TRBV18 and TRBJ1-3, is NAGVMQNPRHLVRRRGQEARLRCSPMKGHSHVYWYRQLPEEGLKFMVYLQKENIIDESGMPKERFSAEFPKEGPSILRIQQVVRGDSAAYFCASSPDSTGNTIYFGEGSWLTVV.

The chain uses TRBV19 and TRBJ1-4; no clear D. The length of the CDR3 is 12 residues. The V and J ends lost 3 bases and 4 bases respectively, with 3 bases between them. Germline CDR1 is LNHDA and CDR2 is SQIVND (reference sequence). This CDR3 is CASSISNEKLFF. CDR3 DNA: TGTGCCAGTAGTATCAGTAATGAAAAACTGTTTTTT.

This chain joins TRBV6-5 and TRBJ1-1; no definite D call. Between the trimmed V and J ends, which lost 0 bases and 0 bases, there was a span of 11 bases. Germline CDR1 MNHEY, CDR2 SVGAGI. The CDR3 consists of 16 residues. CDR3 sequence: CASSYSIGTLNTEAFF. CDR3 sequence (DNA): TGTGCCAGCAGTTACTCAATCGGCACACTGAACACTGAAGCTTTCTTT.

A note on this clone: This same CDR3 is encoded by further DNA sequences in the sample. This chain links TRBV18 with TRBJ2-1, with D unresolved. The CDR3 totals 12 residues. The V and J ends lost 2 bases and 8 bases respectively, with 7 bases between them. From germline, CDR1 is KGHSH and CDR2 LQKENI. The CDR3 loop reads CASSPSSDEQFF. CDR3 DNA: TGTGCCAGCTCACCATCGAGCGATGAGCAGTTCTTC.

The chain has TRBV27 and TRBJ1-1; D is undetermined. The CDR3 spans 15 residues. V lost 1 base, J lost 1 base, and 10 bases lay in between. Germline CDR1 is MNHEY and CDR2 is SMNVEV (reference sequence). The CDR3 DNA sequence: TGTGCCAGCAGTTTATATTGGGGAGGGAACACTGAAGCTTTCTTT. This gives the protein CASSLYWGGNTEAFF.

The V and J genes are TRBV30 and TRBJ1-1; D is unclear. The CDR3 totals 13 residues. Germline V gene data show CDR1 as GTSNPN and CDR2 as SVGIG (reference sequence). Trimming pared 3 bases from V and 1 base from J, leaving 9 bases between. Here the CDR3 reads CAWRSGWNTEAFF. For the CDR3, the DNA is TGTGCCTGGAGGTCGGGATGGAACACTGAAGCTTTCTTT.

The gene calls are TRBV2 and TRBJ2-1, with D possibly TRBD1 on 6 matching bases. Germline V gene sequence: CDR1 SNHLY, CDR2 FYNNEI. The V end was cut by 8 bases, the J end by 7 bases, with 18 bases between. This CDR3 region has 14 residues. This CDR3 is CASGPFWGTNEQFF. In nucleotides, the CDR3 is TGTGCCAGCGGACCTTTTTGGGGGACAAATGAGCAGTTCTTC.

V is TRBV5-6 and J is TRBJ2-1; possibly TRBD1 for D (6 bases). The CDR3 has 14 amino acids. V was pared by 0 bases and J by 7 bases, with 11 bases between. Germline values: CDR1 SGHDT, CDR2 YYEEEE. Written as DNA, the CDR3 is TGTGCCAGCAGCTTGGGTGGGGGCAAGAATGAGCAGTTCTTC. Encoded protein: CASSLGGGKNEQFF.

The V and J genes are TRBV19 and TRBJ2-3; D remains ambiguous. The V gene lost 3 bases and the J gene lost 2 bases, with 9 bases spanning the gap. Germline CDR1 and CDR2: LNHDA and SQIVND (reference sequence). CDR3 length: 14 amino acids. The CDR3 sequence: CASSMGLNTDTQYF. In DNA form, the CDR3 reads TGTGCCAGTAGTATGGGTCTAAACACAGATACGCAGTATTTT. The full variable domain, with the rest looked up from reference TRBV19 and TRBJ2-3, is DGGITQSPKYLFRKEGQNVTLSCEQNLNHDAMYWYRQDPGQGLRLIYYSQIVNDFQKGDIAEGYSVSREKKESFPLTVTSAQKNPTAFYLCASSMGLNTDTQYFGPGTRLTVL.

The V gene is TRBV5-1, the J gene TRBJ2-1; D call uncertain. The germline V and J ends were trimmed by 4 bases and 7 bases, with 15 bases remaining between them. This CDR3 contains 14 residues. Germline lookup yields CDR1 SGHRS and CDR2 YFSETQ. Here the CDR3 DNA reads TGCGCCAGCAGCCCTCAGGTGCTTGGGAATGAGCAGTTCTTC. Amino acids: CASSPQVLGNEQFF.

The sample holds one count of this clone. The rearrangement joins TRBV5-1 to TRBJ2-2; D gene ambiguous. Per the germline V gene, CDR1 is SGHRS and CDR2 is YFSETQ. The CDR3 is made up of 14 amino acids. Trimming shortened V by 7 bases and J by 3 bases, and 13 bases separated the two germline ends. This chain's CDR3 is CASATQPYTGELFF. CDR3 DNA: TGCGCCAGCGCGACCCAACCATACACCGGGGAGCTGTTTTTT. The variable domain in full, with the rest retrieved from reference TRBV5-1 and TRBJ2-2, is KAGVTQTPRYLIKTRGQQVTLSCSPISGHRSVSWYQQTPGQGLQFLFEYFSETQRNKGNFPGRFSGRQFSNSRSEMNVSTLELGDSALYLCASATQPYTGELFFGEGSRLTVL.

The chain joins TRBV7-2 to TRBJ2-5; tentatively, D is TRBD1 (5 bases). The V end lost 8 bases, the J end lost 3 bases, and 16 bases lay between the germline ends. Germline loops: CDR1 SGHTA, CDR2 FQGNSA. CDR3 length: 14 amino acids. In nucleotides, the CDR3 is TGTGCCAGCTCGCGGTCGGGCAGGGAAGAGACCCAGTACTTC. This sequence encodes CASSRSGREETQYF.

The rearrangement uses TRBV5-1 and TRBJ2-2; no definite D call. The CDR3 has 17 residues. V was cut by 0 bases and J by 1 base, with 13 bases left in between. In germline, CDR1 is SGHRS, CDR2 YFSETQ. The CDR3 DNA sequence: TGCGCCAGCAGCTTGGTATATCGAGCCCGGAACACCGGGGAGCTGTTTTTT. Its protein product is CASSLVYRARNTGELFF. The complete variable domain, with remaining parts taken from reference TRBV5-1 and TRBJ2-2, reads KAGVTQTPRYLIKTRGQQVTLSCSPISGHRSVSWYQQTPGQGLQFLFEYFSETQRNKGNFPGRFSGRQFSNSRSEMNVSTLELGDSALYLCASSLVYRARNTGELFFGEGSRLTVL.

The J gene is TRBJ1-4, the V gene TRBV5-8, with TRBD1 identical over 7 bases. Germline V gene sequence: CDR1 SGHTS, CDR2 YDEGEE. CDR3 length: 14 amino acids. Unmatched junction bases numbered 4, after V lost 4 bases and J lost 4 bases. The chain's CDR3 is CASSQGQHNEKLFF. The DNA for the CDR3 is TGTGCCAGCAGCCAGGGACAGCATAATGAAAAACTGTTTTTT.

The chain links TRBV19 to TRBJ2-3, with 9 bases matching TRBD1. The V gene's germline CDR1 is LNHDA and CDR2 SQIVND (reference sequence). The CDR3 contains 14 residues. V shed 4 bases, J shed 3 bases, and the junction held 2 bases outside the gene matches. CDR3 DNA sequence: TGTGCCAGTAGTACCGGACAGGGGACAGATACGCAGTATTTT. Protein: CASSTGQGTDTQYF.

The gene calls are TRBV3-1 (or the pseudogene TRBV3-2) and TRBJ1-2; D possibly corresponds to TRBD1 (6 bases). This CDR3 has 17 residues. Deletions cut 2 bases from V and 3 bases from J, with 19 bases between. Germline CDR1 reads LGHDT; CDR2 reads YNNKEL (reference sequence). In nucleotides, the CDR3 is TGTGCCAGCAGCCAACCCGGACAGTACGGGAGTTACTATGGCTACACCTTC. Amino acids: CASSQPGQYGSYYGYTF.

The chain has TRBV7-2 and TRBJ1-4, with 7 bases identical to TRBD1. Germline-derived CDR1 and CDR2 are SGHTA and FQGNSA. With V trimmed by 2 bases and J by 5 bases, 2 bases remained unmatched. CDR3 length equals 14 residues. The CDR3 nucleotides read TGTGCCAGCAGCTTACAGGGGGGGAATGAAAAACTGTTTTTT. It is translated as CASSLQGGNEKLFF.

This rearrangement joins TRBV18 to TRBJ2-5, with 7 nucleotides matching TRBD1. J gave up 1 base and V 5 bases, and 7 bases lay outside the gene matches. CDR1 is KGHSH, CDR2 LQKENI, per germline. The CDR3 covers 15 residues. The CDR3 coding sequence is TGTGCCAGCTCAGCCGGGACAGTTACCCAAGAGACCCAGTACTTC. This encodes CASSAGTVTQETQYF.

This chain uses TRBV5-1 with TRBJ1-2, with TRBD1 as a possible D gene (6 bases). Germline V gene data show CDR1 as SGHRS and CDR2 as YFSETQ. The CDR3 consists of 14 residues. With 4 bases removed from V and 3 bases from J, the gap between germline ends came to 13 bases. This CDR3 reads CASSLGADYYGYTF. The CDR3 bases are TGCGCCAGCAGCCTGGGGGCGGACTACTATGGCTACACCTTC. Using reference TRBV5-1 and TRBJ1-2 for the parts outside the CDR3, the full variable domain is KAGVTQTPRYLIKTRGQQVTLSCSPISGHRSVSWYQQTPGQGLQFLFEYFSETQRNKGNFPGRFSGRQFSNSRSEMNVSTLELGDSALYLCASSLGADYYGYTFGSGTRLTVV.

J is TRBJ2-2 and V is TRBV28, with D uncertain. The CDR3 totals 15 residues. Germline CDR1 MDHEN, CDR2 SYDVKM. Trimming took off 10 bases at V and 0 bases at J, with 15 bases between the two ends. The DNA for the CDR3 is TGTGCCACCTCCGACTTGATCGCGAACACCGGGGAGCTGTTTTTT. Translation: CATSDLIANTGELFF.

The chain recombines TRBV7-2 with TRBJ2-1, with D unclear. The V and J ends lost 2 bases and 7 bases respectively, with 15 bases between them. The CDR3 covers 15 residues. CDR1 SGHTA and CDR2 FQGNSA come from the germline V gene. CDR3 sequence reads: CASSLFKGLENEQFF. The CDR3 DNA follows: TGTGCCAGCAGCTTATTCAAAGGGTTGGAAAATGAGCAGTTCTTC.

The V and J genes are TRBV9 and TRBJ1-1; D is undetermined. Trimming stripped 4 bases from V and 0 bases from J, with 13 bases between. The V gene's germline CDR1 is SGDLS and CDR2 YYNGEE. The CDR3 sequence is 15 residues long. The CDR3 protein is CASSRRAALNTEAFF. The CDR3 DNA follows: TGTGCCAGCAGCCGTAGGGCCGCGTTGAACACTGAAGCTTTCTTT.

The chain couples TRBV5-1 to TRBJ1-4; D is uncertain. The CDR3 runs to 13 residues. CDR1 is SGHRS, CDR2 YFSETQ, per germline. Deletions cut 2 bases from V and 8 bases from J, with 10 bases between. CDR3 nucleotides: TGCGCCAGCAGCTTAAAGGGTCGAGAAAAACTGTTTTTT. Encoded protein: CASSLKGREKLFF. Using reference TRBV5-1 and TRBJ1-4 for the parts outside the CDR3, the full variable domain is KAGVTQTPRYLIKTRGQQVTLSCSPISGHRSVSWYQQTPGQGLQFLFEYFSETQRNKGNFPGRFSGRQFSNSRSEMNVSTLELGDSALYLCASSLKGREKLFFGSGTQLSVL.